Below, 16 T cell receptor beta chains from the same sample are listed, as sequenced in a study of T cell repertoires in cytomegalovirus infection. These receptors' targets are unknown. One entry per CDR3 protein results from TCRdb running MiXCR on the reads. The sample shows 830,000 or so distinct CDR3 sequences, 32% of them seen only once. This specimen was cultured CD8+ T cells from PBMCs, taken from culture after CMV antigen stimulation. These receptors originate from a human donor in good health (CMV status not recorded). Some clones in this sample may be carry-over from other donors' samples.

The sample holds one count of this clonotype. This chain uses TRBV29-1 with TRBJ2-2, with D possibly TRBD1 on 5 matching bases. Germline V gene lookup returns CDR1 SQVTM and CDR2 ANQGSEA. This CDR3 has 14 amino acids. Trimming stripped 4 bases from V and 4 bases from J, with 13 bases between. The CDR3 here is CSVAELRGTGELFF. CDR3 sequence (DNA): TGCAGCGTTGCAGAGCTAAGGGGCACCGGGGAGCTGTTTTTT.

This clonotype occurred a few times. The J gene is TRBJ1-1, the V gene TRBV29-1; D is unresolved. This CDR3 is 13 amino acids long. V lost 4 bases, J lost 0 bases, and 9 bases lay in between. Germline assignment: CDR1 SQVTM and CDR2 ANQGSEA. CDR3 region: CSVGDPVNTEAFF. The CDR3 DNA follows: TGCAGCGTTGGTGACCCAGTGAACACTGAAGCTTTCTTT.

This chain connects TRBV5-8 to TRBJ2-7; 14 bases are shared with TRBD2. This CDR3 comprises 16 residues. The junction had 10 bases not matched to a gene; V was cut back by 4 bases and J by 7 bases. Germline CDR1 reads SGHTS; CDR2 reads YDEGEE. CDR3 sequence: CASSRVGLAGGGEQYF. The CDR3, as DNA: TGTGCCAGCAGCCGAGTTGGACTAGCGGGGGGAGGAGAGCAGTACTTC.

About this clonotype itself: This may come from a read error, since a much larger clone is one base off. This chain links TRBV7-6 with TRBJ2-1; D is possibly TRBD1 (5 bases). This CDR3 is built from 15 residues. The V gene's germline CDR1 is SGHVS and CDR2 FNYEAQ. Here the CDR3 reads CANSLGQGLYNEQFF. The CDR3 bases are TGTGCCAACAGCTTAGGGCAGGGCTTATACAATGAGCAGTTCTTC.

DNA of the CDR3: TGTGCCAGCAGTTCCCTTGACAGGGCTATCACAGATACGCAGTATTTT. Translation: CASSSLDRAITDTQYF. This rearrangement joins TRBV28 to TRBJ2-3, with 7 positions matching TRBD1. CDR1 MDHEN and CDR2 SYDVKM come from the germline V gene. The CDR3 runs 16 residues. V lost 4 bases and J lost 2; bases outside the gene matches: 9.

This rearrangement joins TRBV27 to TRBJ2-1, with 8 bases identical to TRBD1. Germline values: CDR1 MNHEY, CDR2 SMNVEV (reference sequence). The CDR3 spans 16 residues. The ends lost 2 bases at V and 3 bases at J; junction bases unmatched: 6. The CDR3 DNA is TGTGCCAGCAGTTTACACCCGGACAGGGTCTACAATGAGCAGTTCTTC. As protein: CASSLHPDRVYNEQFF.

The chain uses TRBV5-5 and TRBJ1-1; tentatively, D is TRBD1 (5 bases). V shed 1 base and J shed 8 bases, with 12 bases lying between them. The length of the CDR3 is 13 residues. CDR1 is SGHKS and CDR2 is YYEKEE in the germline V gene (reference sequence). DNA for the CDR3: TGTGCCAGCAGCTTGTCAGTGGCAGGGGAAGCTTTCTTT. Encoded protein: CASSLSVAGEAFF. The full variable domain, with the rest looked up from reference TRBV5-5 and TRBJ1-1, is DAGVTQSPTHLIKTRGQQVTLRCSPISGHKSVSWYQQVLGQGPQFIFQYYEKEERGRGNFPDRFSARQFPNYSSELNVNALLLGDSALYLCASSLSVAGEAFFGQGTRLTVV.

The chain has TRBV18 and TRBJ2-5; D possibly matches TRBD1 or TRBD2 (5 bases each). The CDR3 length is 15 residues. CDR1 is KGHSH, CDR2 LQKENI, per germline. Trimming cost V 1 base and J 1 base, with 10 bases left between them. The CDR3 DNA reads as TGTGCCAGCTCACCACGGGACGGTCCCCAAGAGACCCAGTACTTC. It yields the protein CASSPRDGPQETQYF.

The rearrangement uses TRBV12-5 and TRBJ2-7; 10 bases are shared with TRBD2. CDR3 length: 16 amino acids. Germline CDR1 is LGHNT and CDR2 is FRNRAP. Trimming took 6 bases from V and 11 from J; bases not matched to a gene: 19. The CDR3 DNA reads as TGTGCTAGTGGCCTGGGGGAAGGACTAGCGGTTTCAGGAAAGTACTTC. It is translated as CASGLGEGLAVSGKYF.

This clonotype was found many times. The chain combines TRBV7-9 with TRBJ2-1; tentatively, D is TRBD1 or TRBD2 (5 bases each). The CDR3 length is 13 residues. With 7 bases removed from V and 6 bases from J, the gap between germline ends came to 13 bases. Germline V gene lookup returns CDR1 SEHNR and CDR2 FQNEAQ (reference sequence). CDR3 region: CASTPRGVNEQFF. DNA for the CDR3: TGTGCCAGCACCCCTCGGGGCGTCAATGAGCAGTTCTTC.

This clonotype has ten or more counts. This chain uses TRBV7-6 with TRBJ2-3; TRBD2 aligns across 7 bases. V lost 4 bases, J lost 1 base, and 14 bases stayed unmatched. The CDR3 is 18 amino acids. Germline V gene sequence: CDR1 SGHVS, CDR2 FNYEAQ. CDR3 nucleotides: TGTGCCAGCAGCTACCCCTTATCGGGGGGAATGGGCACAGATACGCAGTATTTT. Protein: CASSYPLSGGMGTDTQYF.

Points on this clonotype: With a much larger clone just one base away, this may be a read error. J is TRBJ1-5 and V is TRBV7-6; D is ambiguous. Per germline, CDR1 SGHVS and CDR2 FNYEAQ. The CDR3 runs 18 residues. The CDR3 here is CVSSLSDGRLDSNQPQHF. CDR3 in DNA: TGTGTCAGCAGCTTATCGGACGGACGGCTCGATAGCAATCAGCCCCAGCATTTT.

The V and J genes are TRBV19 and TRBJ2-5, with 10 nucleotides matching TRBD1. The J segment lost 1 base and the V segment lost 5 bases, leaving 7 bases of the junction unmatched. This CDR3 contains 16 residues. Germline assignment: CDR1 LNHDA and CDR2 SQIVND (reference sequence). The CDR3 sequence: CASSPRTGGLQETQYF. The DNA for the CDR3 is TGTGCCAGTAGTCCCCGGACAGGGGGACTCCAAGAGACCCAGTACTTC.

The chain couples TRBV28 to TRBJ1-2; a possible D gene is TRBD1 (5 bases). Germline values: CDR1 MDHEN, CDR2 SYDVKM. The CDR3 is 16 residues long. V was clipped by 3 bases and J by 8 bases, with 22 bases between them. The CDR3 DNA reads as TGTGCCAGCAGTTTCTCCGGGACTGATTATGATATAGGCTACACCTTC. Amino acids: CASSFSGTDYDIGYTF.

J is TRBJ2-1 and V is TRBV11-1; D perhaps matches TRBD1 (6 bases). The germline V gene encodes CDR1 SGHAT and CDR2 FQDESV (reference sequence). The CDR3 covers 15 residues. V lost 4 bases to trimming and J lost 9 bases, with 19 bases between them. CDR3 sequence (DNA): TGTGCCAGCAGCTCTTTAAAGGAAACAGGGACTGAGCAGTTCTTC. It translates to CASSSLKETGTEQFF.

This clonotype has just one count. This chain joins TRBV19 and TRBJ2-3, with a tentative D call TRBD1 (5 bases). V lost 3 bases to trimming and J lost 2 bases, with 9 bases between them. Germline assignment: CDR1 LNHDA and CDR2 SQIVND (reference sequence). CDR3 size: 14 residues. CDR3 DNA: TGTGCCAGTAGTATGGGGCCCCACACAGATACGCAGTATTTT. Translation: CASSMGPHTDTQYF.